This T cell receptor beta chain derives from a study of T cell responses to AZD1222 COVID-19 vaccine. TCRdb keeps only in-frame clones here, not all; method: immunoSEQ multiplex PCR. This table holds some 97,000 clones, 80% to 90% found once. Study conclusions and caveats: The study sampled repertoires only after the peak T cell response. AZD1222 recipients seropositive at baseline numbered only six or seven.

J lost 6 bases, V lost 7 bases, and 6 bases had no gene match. Germline V CDR1 and CDR2: SNHLY, FYNNEI. CDR3 length: 13 residues. As to this clone: No antigen is known for it.

The receptor was isolated from an adult in good health. The sample in question was peripheral blood, obtained on day 0 of AZD1222 vaccination. The chain uses TRBV2 and TRBJ2-7; 10 nucleotides agree with TRBD1. The CDR3 here is CASNGDRGFEQYF. The CDR3 DNA is TGTGCCAGCAACGGGGACAGGGGTTTCGAGCAGTACTTC.